This T cell receptor beta chain was identified in a study of blood T cells in healthy people across ages. Study conclusions and caveats: A roughly linear age-dependent decrease characterized TCR beta diversity per million T cells. Expanded clonotype changes were possibly confounded by unknown donor CMV status.

PCR was performed a second time for roughly 6 to 12 cycles using a sample-barcoded 5' primer and a J-beta primer mix. Any given sample supplied a minimum of 2.5 million CDR3-containing paired-end reads. TCRdb re-derived calls from the 5' RACE reads in MiXCR, one entry per CDR3 protein. The sample lists about 1.5 million distinct CDR3 sequences, roughly 43% occurring once. Worth noting for this clonotype: As yet, its antigen is unknown.

The CDR3 is 15 amino acids. J gave up 2 bases and V 6 bases, and 6 bases lay outside the gene matches. The V call is TRBV12-3 or TRBV12-4, the J call TRBJ1-5, with 8 positions matching TRBD1. The receptor comes from a woman under 30 in good health. Sequenced: blood. This chain's CDR3 is CASRQTGAGNQPQHF. CDR3 sequence (DNA): TGTGCCAGCAGGCAGACAGGGGCCGGCAATCAGCCCCAGCATTTT.